This T cell receptor beta chain was obtained from a study of T-cell reconstitution after alpha-beta-depleted transplantation in children. For this clonotype: The antigen is not known.

A TCRbeta library incorporating unique molecular identifiers was prepared. TCRdb redid the calling of the PCR reads with MiXCR, one entry per CDR3 protein. The sample has 700,000 to 950,000 distinct CDR3 sequences, about 15% seen once. Findings and caveats of the study: After transplant, at about two months, alpha-beta T cells were reportedly derived from several hundred expanded graft clones. After transplant, high TCRbeta diversity at day 60 in some patients arose from surviving recipient T cells and thymic progenitors. Newly made T cells mostly supplied T-cell counts and diversity one year after transplant.

With 0 bases clipped from V and 7 bases from J, the junction kept 12 bases outside the gene matches. The CDR3 has 17 residues. Germline CDR1 reads LGHNA; CDR2 reads YNFKEQ. The sequencing here drew on PBMCs, mostly from graft donor cells, taken 360 days after TCRalphabeta/CD19-depleted stem cell transplant. The clonotype originates from a male patient younger than 18 who had a stem cell transplant for acute lymphoblastic leukemia, so the T cells may come from the graft donor. V is TRBV4-2 and J is TRBJ2-1, with 7 nucleotides matching TRBD2. The CDR3 spells CASSQDTGGRKWNEQFF. For the CDR3, the DNA is TGTGCCAGCAGCCAAGATACTGGCGGGAGAAAGTGGAATGAGCAGTTCTTC.